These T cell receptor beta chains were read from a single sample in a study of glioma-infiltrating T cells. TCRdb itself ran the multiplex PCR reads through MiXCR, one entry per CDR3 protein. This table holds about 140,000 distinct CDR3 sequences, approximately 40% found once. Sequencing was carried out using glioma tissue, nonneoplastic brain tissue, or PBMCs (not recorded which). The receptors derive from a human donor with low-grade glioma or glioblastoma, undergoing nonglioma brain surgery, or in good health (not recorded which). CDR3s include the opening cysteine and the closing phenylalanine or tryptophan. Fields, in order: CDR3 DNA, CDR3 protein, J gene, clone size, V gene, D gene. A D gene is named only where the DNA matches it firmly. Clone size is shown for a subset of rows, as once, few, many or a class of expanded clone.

CDR3nt: TGTGCCAGAGCCCACCCCAACGTGAACACTGAAGCTTTCTTT; CDR3aa: CARAHPNVNTEAFF; j_gene: TRBJ1-1; abundance: NA; v_gene: TRBV6-5; d_gene: NA
CDR3nt: TGTGCCAGCAGTGAAAGGATATTGGTTAACTATGGCTACACCTTC; CDR3aa: CASSERILVNYGYTF; j_gene: TRBJ1-2; abundance: NA; v_gene: TRBV6-1; d_gene: NA
CDR3nt: TGTGCCAGCAGTTTGAGTGGACAGGGAGTTTCTGGCTACACCTTC; CDR3aa: CASSLSGQGVSGYTF; j_gene: TRBJ1-2; abundance: few; v_gene: TRBV28; d_gene: TRBD1
CDR3nt: TGTGCCAGCAGTCCAAGGGACAGGTGCTACAATGAGCAGTTCTTC; CDR3aa: CASSPRDRCYNEQFF; j_gene: TRBJ2-1; abundance: NA; v_gene: TRBV27; d_gene: TRBD1
CDR3nt: TGCAGTGCCTTTCACCTGAACACTGAAGCTTTCTTT; CDR3aa: CSAFHLNTEAFF; j_gene: TRBJ1-1; abundance: NA; v_gene: TRBV20-1; d_gene: NA
CDR3nt: TGTGCCAGCGCGGGCCTTAATCAGCCCCAGCATTTT; CDR3aa: CASAGLNQPQHF; j_gene: TRBJ1-5; abundance: few; v_gene: TRBV28; d_gene: NA
CDR3nt: TGTGCCAGCACGAGACAGGGTGGGGATGGCTACACCTTC; CDR3aa: CASTRQGGDGYTF; j_gene: TRBJ1-2; abundance: few; v_gene: TRBV27; d_gene: TRBD1
CDR3nt: TGCAGTGCTGCTGACTACTATGGCTACACCTTC; CDR3aa: CSAADYYGYTF; j_gene: TRBJ1-2; abundance: few; v_gene: TRBV20-1; d_gene: NA
CDR3nt: TGTGCCAGTAACCGCACAGGGGTGAACACTGAAGCTTTCTTT; CDR3aa: CASNRTGVNTEAFF; j_gene: TRBJ1-1; abundance: NA; v_gene: TRBV25-1; d_gene: TRBD1
CDR3nt: TGTGCCAGCAGTTACTCCCCCTTGGTATCAACGCAGTATTTT; CDR3aa: CASSYSPLVSTQYF; j_gene: TRBJ2-3; abundance: NA; v_gene: TRBV6-2/TRBV6-3; d_gene: NA
CDR3nt: TGTGCCAGCAGCCACCGACACGGAATCTACGAGCAGTACTTC; CDR3aa: CASSHRHGIYEQYF; j_gene: TRBJ2-7; abundance: NA; v_gene: TRBV6-1; d_gene: NA
CDR3nt: TGTGCCAGCAGTTACCTCCACAGGGGGATGAACGAGCAGTACTTC; CDR3aa: CASSYLHRGMNEQYF; j_gene: TRBJ2-7; abundance: many; v_gene: TRBV6-2/TRBV6-3; d_gene: TRBD1
CDR3nt: TGTGCCACCAGCGGGATATCTAGCGGTCAAGAGACCCAGTACTTC; CDR3aa: CATSGISSGQETQYF; j_gene: TRBJ2-5; abundance: NA; v_gene: TRBV15; d_gene: TRBD2
CDR3nt: TGTGCCAGCAGAGACGGACAGGGGACTGGCTACACCTTC; CDR3aa: CASRDGQGTGYTF; j_gene: TRBJ1-2; abundance: many; v_gene: TRBV6-1; d_gene: TRBD1
CDR3nt: TGCAGTGTCGCCCTGGGAGAGACCCAGTACTTC; CDR3aa: CSVALGETQYF; j_gene: TRBJ2-5; abundance: NA; v_gene: TRBV20-1; d_gene: NA
CDR3nt: TGTGCCTCTACTCGCGGGGAGAACACTGAAGCTTTCTTT; CDR3aa: CASTRGENTEAFF; j_gene: TRBJ1-1; abundance: NA; v_gene: TRBV3-1; d_gene: NA
CDR3nt: TGTGCCAGCAGCTCGGACAGAAATCAGCCCCAGCATTTT; CDR3aa: CASSSDRNQPQHF; j_gene: TRBJ1-5; abundance: many; v_gene: TRBV7-2; d_gene: NA
CDR3nt: TGTGCCAGCAAGGCGGGGACGAACACCGGGGAGCTGTTTTTT; CDR3aa: CASKAGTNTGELFF; j_gene: TRBJ2-2; abundance: few; v_gene: TRBV6-1; d_gene: NA
CDR3nt: TGTGCCAGCAGTCCCTGGGCGCAGGCAGGGCTTGGAAACACCATATATTTT; CDR3aa: CASSPWAQAGLGNTIYF; j_gene: TRBJ1-3; abundance: NA; v_gene: TRBV6-1; d_gene: NA
CDR3nt: TGTGCCAGCTCACCCCGGACCCTGAACACTGAAGCTTTCTTT; CDR3aa: CASSPRTLNTEAFF; j_gene: TRBJ1-1; abundance: NA; v_gene: TRBV18; d_gene: NA
CDR3nt: TGCAGTGGAGGGTCCAATCAGCCCCAGCATTTT; CDR3aa: CSGGSNQPQHF; j_gene: TRBJ1-5; abundance: few; v_gene: TRBV20-1; d_gene: NA
CDR3nt: TGTGCCAGCAGTCAGGGACAGGGGGCTCTTTCGGAGTACTTC; CDR3aa: CASSQGQGALSEYF; j_gene: TRBJ2-5; abundance: NA; v_gene: TRBV6-1; d_gene: TRBD1
CDR3nt: TGTGCCAGCAGTATACGGGGGCCAGATACGCAGTATTTT; CDR3aa: CASSIRGPDTQYF; j_gene: TRBJ2-3; abundance: NA; v_gene: TRBV12-3/TRBV12-4; d_gene: NA
CDR3nt: TGTGCCAGCAGAGCTGAAGGGACAGATACGCAGTATTTT; CDR3aa: CASRAEGTDTQYF; j_gene: TRBJ2-3; abundance: NA; v_gene: TRBV7-9; d_gene: NA
CDR3nt: TGTGCCAGCAGCCACCCGACTAGCGGTACGGGCGAGCAGTACTTC; CDR3aa: CASSHPTSGTGEQYF; j_gene: TRBJ2-7; abundance: NA; v_gene: TRBV4-2; d_gene: TRBD2
CDR3nt: TGTGCCATCAGTGTCGGTGGCGAAAACACTGAAGCTTTCTTT; CDR3aa: CAISVGGENTEAFF; j_gene: TRBJ1-1; abundance: NA; v_gene: TRBV10-3; d_gene: NA
CDR3nt: TGTGCCAGCACCGGGACCCCCGGAAGGTACACTGAAGCTTTCTTT; CDR3aa: CASTGTPGRYTEAFF; j_gene: TRBJ1-1; abundance: many; v_gene: TRBV27; d_gene: NA
CDR3nt: TGTGCCAGCAGTTTCCGTACAGGCTTGTCGGTCTCTGGCTACACCTTC; CDR3aa: CASSFRTGLSVSGYTF; j_gene: TRBJ1-2; abundance: NA; v_gene: TRBV6-5; d_gene: NA
CDR3nt: TGTGCCAGCAGTTTAGGGGGACAGGAAAACACCGGGGAGCTGTTTTTT; CDR3aa: CASSLGGQENTGELFF; j_gene: TRBJ2-2; abundance: NA; v_gene: TRBV12-3/TRBV12-4; d_gene: TRBD1
CDR3nt: TGTGCCAGCAGTTACTCGGGACCTCCCTCTGGAAACACCATATATTTT; CDR3aa: CASSYSGPPSGNTIYF; j_gene: TRBJ1-3; abundance: NA; v_gene: TRBV6-6; d_gene: NA
CDR3nt: TGTGCCAGCAGTTTAGGGGACGGATCCTACGATCAGTACTTC; CDR3aa: CASSLGDGSYDQYF; j_gene: TRBJ2-7; abundance: NA; v_gene: TRBV12-3/TRBV12-4; d_gene: NA